One T cell receptor (beta chain) is described in this entry. V was cut by 6 bases and J by 5 bases, with 10 bases left in between. The CDR3 loop spans 12 amino acids. Clinical history reported by participants formed the basis on which cohorts were assigned. This sample is part of a study of blood T cell repertoires in COVID-19. Study at large: Sources were T cells, B-cell-depleted T cells, or PBMCs; the material itself was cDNA or gDNA.

Original methodology: The authors estimated nucleated cell counts from reference gene primer amplification. TCRdb keeps only in-frame clones here, not all; method: immunoSEQ multiplex PCR. V, J and clone size were drawn from that table, and D and trimming were deduced from the DNA. In the table there are around 250,000 clones, about 87% of which are singletons. The sample taken for sequencing was PBMCs or T cells enriched from blood (not recorded which). This TCR came from a woman in her twenties or thirties with acute COVID-19. The chain joins TRBV12-3 or TRBV12-4 to TRBJ1-1; D is uncertain. As DNA, the CDR3 is TGTGCCAGCAGACCTGACTCTACTGAAGCTTTCTTT. As protein: CASRPDSTEAFF.